This TCR beta chain is from a study of cytomegalovirus exposure and HLA in healthy donors. In the PCR, 60 Vbeta and 13 Jbeta primers were used. Original processing notes: An analysis performed later counted roughly 80 million unique TCR beta chains (roughly 11 million of them shared). Here immunoSEQ multiplex PCR was the method, and the copy in TCRdb shows in-frame clones only, minus some. V and J calls and clone size are given by that table; D and trimming were obtained from the DNA. The sample has some 200,000 clones, 75% to 80% seen once; the top ten hold 2.9%. Trimming took off 0 bases at V and 6 bases at J, with 9 bases between the two ends. CDR1 SGHAT and CDR2 FQNNGV come from the germline V gene. The length of the CDR3 is 14 residues. This clone was seen a handful of times.

Sequencing was carried out using PBMCs. This chain links TRBV11-2 with TRBJ2-1, with D possibly being TRBD2 (5 bases). This TCR came from a female donor in good health and CMV-seronegative. CDR3 in amino acids: CASSLEPLGNEQFF. As DNA, the CDR3 is TGTGCCAGCAGCTTAGAACCACTAGGCAATGAGCAGTTCTTC.